Below are 11 T cell receptor beta chains sequenced from a single sample in a study of cytomegalovirus exposure and HLA in healthy donors. Profiling relied on immunoSEQ multiplex PCR, and the TCRdb table lists in-frame clones only, not all of them. The sample has almost 200,000 clones; roughly three quarters are singletons. The sequencing input was PBMCs. These receptors were collected from a woman aged 25 to 39 in good health and CMV-seronegative.

This sequence joins TRBV5-4 and TRBJ2-7; 7 bases align to TRBD1. The CDR3 is made up of 13 amino acids. V lost 6 bases to trimming and J lost 2 bases; unmatched junction nucleotides: 5. From germline, CDR1 is SGHNT and CDR2 YYREEE (reference sequence). This CDR3 reads CASTRDRAYEQYF. The CDR3 DNA reads TGTGCCAGCACGAGGGACAGAGCCTACGAGCAGTACTTC.

The chain links TRBV5-1 to TRBJ2-4; TRBD1 is a possible D gene (5 bases). Germline V gene sequence: CDR1 SGHRS, CDR2 YFSETQ. This CDR3 contains 14 residues. The V end lost 4 bases, the J end lost 6 bases, and 14 bases lay between the germline ends. The DNA for the CDR3 is TGCGCCAGCAGCGTGTCAGGGTCGGGAAACATTCAGTACTTC. Translating it yields CASSVSGSGNIQYF.

The chain couples TRBV15 to TRBJ1-2, with D perhaps TRBD1 (5 bases). Germline CDR1 and CDR2: LNHNV and YYDKDF (reference sequence). CDR3 size: 17 residues. V dropped 0 bases and J dropped 1 base, with 15 bases sitting between them. CDR3 region: CATSRDNRGTFNYGYTF. Here the CDR3 DNA reads TGTGCCACCAGCAGAGATAATCGGGGGACCTTTAACTATGGCTACACCTTC.

This clone was picked up a small number of times. The CDR3 bases are TGTGCCAGCACCCCTTGGGGGGGTAATCAGCCCCAGCATTTT. The encoded protein is CASTPWGGNQPQHF. V and J are TRBV5-8 and TRBJ1-5; TRBD1 is a possible D gene (5 bases). The length of the CDR3 is 14 residues. Germline CDR1 SGHTS, CDR2 YDEGEE. V gave up 6 bases and J gave up 4 bases, with 14 bases separating them.

This clone was seen more than once but under ten times. The chain carries TRBV7-2 and TRBJ2-7; 7 nucleotides agree with TRBD1. The CDR3 has 15 amino acids. The V segment lost 5 bases and the J segment 2 bases; nucleotides outside the gene matches: 9. Germline V gives CDR1 SGHTA, CDR2 FQGNSA. The CDR3 is CASSLTVTGAYEQYF. The CDR3 coding sequence is TGTGCCAGCAGCCTCACGGTAACAGGGGCCTACGAGCAGTACTTC.

The genes are TRBV14 and TRBJ1-1, with unresolved D. From germline, CDR1 is SGHDN and CDR2 FVKESK. The CDR3 spans 17 residues. The ends were cut back, 0 bases at V and 5 bases at J, with 19 bases in the middle. The CDR3 bases are TGTGCCAGCAGCCAAGAACCGAGCCTCTTACGATGGACTGAAGCTTTCTTT. This gives the protein CASSQEPSLLRWTEAFF.

The rearrangement joins TRBV6-4 to TRBJ1-5; maybe TRBD1 (6 bases). This CDR3 has 15 amino acids. From germline, CDR1 is MRHNA and CDR2 SNTAGT. Trimming left V 2 bases short and J 5 bases short, with 13 bases between. In DNA form, the CDR3 reads TGTGCCAGCAGTGACACGGGGGGCGCCGATCAGCCCCAGCATTTT. Amino acids: CASSDTGGADQPQHF.

The gene calls are TRBV7-3 and TRBJ2-2; a weak D match, TRBD1 (5 bases). The germline CDR1 and CDR2 sequences are SGHTA and FQGTGA. V gave up 5 bases and J gave up 4 bases, with 8 bases separating them. The CDR3 contains 13 residues. CDR3 loop: CASSPTGTGELFF. The DNA for the CDR3 is TGTGCCAGCAGCCCTACAGGCACCGGGGAGCTGTTTTTT. The full variable domain, rest sourced from reference TRBV7-3 and TRBJ2-2, is GAGVSQTPSNKVTEKGKYVELRCDPISGHTALYWYRQSLGQGPEFLIYFQGTGAADDSGLPNDRFFAVRPEGSVSTLKIQRTERGDSAVYLCASSPTGTGELFFGEGSRLTVL.

The gene calls are TRBV5-4 and TRBJ2-1; TRBD2 might be the D (5 bases). V lost 0 bases and J lost 10, with 14 bases in between. The CDR3 contains 14 residues. Germline V lookup: CDR1 SGHNT, CDR2 YYREEE (reference sequence). This chain's CDR3 is CASSLAGSLGEQFF. CDR3 bases: TGTGCCAGCAGCTTGGCGGGAAGTCTTGGGGAGCAGTTCTTC.

CDR3 in DNA: TGCAGCGTCACAGACAGCCGAGATGGCTACACCTTC. Amino acids: CSVTDSRDGYTF. This sequence joins TRBV29-1 and TRBJ1-2; D is perhaps TRBD1 (5 bases). Germline CDR1 and CDR2: SQVTM and ANQGSEA. This CDR3 contains 12 residues. V was cut by 6 bases and J by 6 bases, with 14 bases left in between.

This clone was observed a single time. This chain uses TRBV7-2 with TRBJ2-7; 10 nucleotides line up with TRBD2. The J segment lost 4 bases and the V segment lost 6 bases, leaving 9 bases of the junction unmatched. This CDR3 comprises 15 residues. The germline V gene has CDR1 SGHTA and CDR2 FQGNSA. The CDR3 protein is CASRNGLAGVYEQYF. Here the CDR3 DNA reads TGTGCCAGCAGGAACGGCCTAGCGGGAGTATACGAGCAGTACTTC.